The 7 T cell receptor beta chains below all came from one sample that was sequenced in a study of blood T cells in healthy people across ages. Using a J-beta primer mix together with a sample-barcoded 5' primer, a second PCR was run for about 7 to 12 cycles. TCRdb used MiXCR to reprocess the 5' RACE reads, holding one entry per CDR3 protein. The sample has about 810,000 distinct CDR3 sequences; approximately 35% are singletons. Material for sequencing was blood. Every receptor here comes from a man younger than 30 in good health.

This clonotype occurred a few times. J is TRBJ1-1 and V is TRBV20-1, with 7 bases aligning to TRBD1. The CDR3 covers 14 residues. Per germline, CDR1 DFQATT and CDR2 SNEGSKA (reference sequence). The J segment lost 4 bases and the V segment lost 6 bases, leaving 11 bases of the junction unmatched. CDR3 sequence (DNA): TGCAGTGCCCACCCACAGGGGAGGGCCACTGAAGCTTTCTTT. Protein: CSAHPQGRATEAFF.

This clonotype showed up just a few times. The V and J genes are TRBV12-3 or TRBV12-4 and TRBJ1-1, with no clear D. CDR3 size: 13 residues. V was clipped by 3 bases and J by 3 bases, with 8 bases between them. CDR3 sequence (DNA): TGTGCCAGCAGTTTTGGGCCTTACACTGAAGCTTTCTTT. This sequence encodes CASSFGPYTEAFF.

The V gene is TRBV5-1, the J gene TRBJ2-5; 9 bases align to TRBD1. This CDR3 has 15 amino acids. V lost 0 bases, J lost 5 bases, and 5 bases stayed unmatched. CDR1 is SGHRS and CDR2 is YFSETQ in the germline V gene. As DNA, the CDR3 is TGCGCCAGCAGCTTGGACACAGGGGGCAGGGAGACCCAGTACTTC. Translated, it gives CASSLDTGGRETQYF.

This clonotype was counted only a few times. This sequence joins TRBV5-1 and TRBJ2-3, with TRBD2 matching 8 bases. Germline values: CDR1 SGHRS, CDR2 YFSETQ. The CDR3 has 17 residues. J lost 3 bases, V lost 4 bases, and 13 bases had no gene match. CDR3 residues: CASSPERAGARTDTQYF. The DNA for the CDR3 is TGCGCCAGCAGCCCGGAACGAGCGGGGGCCCGGACAGATACGCAGTATTTT.

This chain uses TRBV7-3 with TRBJ2-1; 8 bases fit TRBD1. The J call could be wrong; TRBJ2-7 is a better fit for the DNA end. This CDR3 spans 17 amino acids. The germline V gene has CDR1 SGHTA and CDR2 FQGTGA. The CDR3 sequence: CASSLNGRGLSYNEQYF. CDR3 DNA sequence: TGTGCCAGCAGCTTAAATGGCAGGGGGCTATCCTACAATGAGCAGTACTTC.

This clonotype has a count of ten or more. The chain has TRBV9 and TRBJ1-2, with D possibly TRBD1 on 6 matching bases. Per germline, CDR1 SGDLS and CDR2 YYNGEE. Trimming shortened V by 0 bases and J by 10 bases, and 10 bases separated the two germline ends. The CDR3 consists of 12 residues. CDR3: CASSVGGTNYTF. The DNA of the CDR3 is TGTGCCAGCAGCGTAGGGGGGACAAACTACACCTTC.

This clonotype came up a few times. The rearrangement links TRBV5-4 to TRBJ2-2, with D possibly TRBD1 on 5 matching bases. CDR3 length: 15 residues. Trimming left V 4 bases short and J 2 bases short, with 12 bases between. Germline V lookup: CDR1 SGHNT, CDR2 YYREEE (reference sequence). The CDR3 coding sequence is TGTGCCAGCAGCACAGGACGGAGCAACACCGGGGAGCTGTTTTTT. It encodes CASSTGRSNTGELFF.